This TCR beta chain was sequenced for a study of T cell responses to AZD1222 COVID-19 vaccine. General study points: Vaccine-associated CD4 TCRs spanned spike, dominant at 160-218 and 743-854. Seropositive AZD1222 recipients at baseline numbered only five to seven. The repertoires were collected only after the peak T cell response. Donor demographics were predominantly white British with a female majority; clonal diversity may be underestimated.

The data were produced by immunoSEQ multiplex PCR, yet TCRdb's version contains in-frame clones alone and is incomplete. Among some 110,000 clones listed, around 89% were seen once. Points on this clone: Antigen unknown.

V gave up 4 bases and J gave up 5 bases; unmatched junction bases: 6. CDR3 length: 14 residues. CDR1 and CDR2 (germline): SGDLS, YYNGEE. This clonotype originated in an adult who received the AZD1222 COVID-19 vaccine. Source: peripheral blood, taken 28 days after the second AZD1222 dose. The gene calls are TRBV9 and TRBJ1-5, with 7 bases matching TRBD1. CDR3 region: CASSPGTDYQPQHF. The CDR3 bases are TGTGCCAGCAGCCCAGGGACAGATTATCAGCCCCAGCATTTT.